The source of this TCR beta chain is a study of blood T cell repertoires in COVID-19. Germline V gives CDR1 MDHEN, CDR2 SYDVKM. Trimming removed 6 bases from V and 2 bases from J; junction bases left unmatched: 12. The CDR3 loop spans 17 amino acids. The protocol was immunoSEQ multiplex PCR, while the TCRdb copy is restricted to in-frame clones and leaves out a portion. The sample lists 310,000 or so clones, 86% occurring once. The chain is built from TRBV28 and TRBJ1-5, with 8 bases matching TRBD1. The sample comprised peripheral blood. The sequence came from a woman in her 50s with acute or convalescent COVID-19. The CDR3 sequence is CASSPNRGVRGNQPQHF. The DNA for the CDR3 is TGTGCCAGCAGCCCGAACAGGGGGGTTAGGGGCAATCAGCCCCAGCATTTT.